Each of the 26 T cell receptor beta chains below was sequenced from the same sample in a study of lymphopenia after photon versus proton radiotherapy. The data were produced by immunoSEQ multiplex PCR, yet TCRdb's version contains in-frame clones alone and is incomplete. The sample has around 25,000 clones; over 85% are singletons. This specimen consisted of peripheral blood, obtained from a patient treated with photon-based radiotherapy. These receptors all come from a woman between 45 and 65 years old with cholangiocarcinoma.

Only a few counts were recorded for this clone. This chain connects TRBV29-1 to TRBJ2-1; TRBD1 might be the D (5 bases). Trimming left V 6 bases short and J 7 bases short, with 25 bases between. The CDR3 consists of 16 residues. CDR1 and CDR2 (germline): SQVTM, ANQGSEA. CDR3 loop: CSVEAGKTPPFNEQFF. CDR3 DNA sequence: TGCAGCGTCGAGGCAGGGAAGACCCCTCCCTTTAATGAGCAGTTCTTC.

Here the CDR3 DNA reads TGTGCCAGCAGTTATTCACCTGGGGCCAACGTCCTGACTTTC. Its protein product is CASSYSPGANVLTF. This chain links TRBV6-6 with TRBJ2-6, with unresolved D. CDR1 is MNHNY, CDR2 SVGAGI, per germline (reference sequence). V was pared by 3 bases and J by 2 bases, with 5 bases between. This CDR3 has 14 amino acids.

The gene calls are TRBV19 and TRBJ1-1; D is unresolved. Trimming took off 5 bases at V and 1 base at J, with 5 bases between the two ends. Germline CDR1 reads LNHDA; CDR2 reads SQIVND (reference sequence). CDR3 length equals 12 residues. The DNA for the CDR3 is TGTGCCAGTAGTCTGAGGAACACTGAAGCTTTCTTT. It is translated as CASSLRNTEAFF.

The J gene is TRBJ1-2, the V gene TRBV29-1; a weak D match, TRBD1 (6 bases). Germline lookup yields CDR1 SQVTM and CDR2 ANQGSEA. V was clipped by 5 bases and J by 1 base, with 17 bases between them. The CDR3 runs to 15 residues. CDR3 coding DNA: TGCAGCGTTACAGGGATTCACTCTAATAACTATGGCTACACCTTC. Translation gives CSVTGIHSNNYGYTF. The full variable domain, rest sourced from reference TRBV29-1 and TRBJ1-2, is SAVISQKPSRDICQRGTSLTIQCQVDSQVTMMFWYRQQPGQSLTLIATANQGSEATYESGFVIDKFPISRPNLTFSTLTVSNMSPEDSSIYLCSVTGIHSNNYGYTFGSGTRLTVV.

This CDR3 reads CASSFQGFHNSPLHF. CDR3 DNA: TGTGCCAGCAGTTTTCAGGGGTTCCATAATTCACCCCTCCACTTT. The chain employs TRBV27 and TRBJ1-6; D might be TRBD1 (6 bases). The V end lost 3 bases, the J end lost 5 bases, and 11 bases lay between the germline ends. This CDR3 contains 15 residues. CDR1 MNHEY and CDR2 SMNVEV come from the germline V gene (reference sequence).

The V gene is TRBV7-9, the J gene TRBJ1-1; 8 bases are a match to TRBD1. Germline trimming cut 4 bases from V and 5 bases from J; bases unmatched to any gene: 12. CDR1 is SEHNR, CDR2 FQNEAQ, per germline (reference sequence). This CDR3 is 16 amino acids long. The CDR3 is CASSYWGQVVGTEAFF. The CDR3 bases are TGTGCCAGCAGCTACTGGGGACAGGTGGTAGGGACTGAAGCTTTCTTT. The full variable domain, its missing parts supplied by reference TRBV7-9 and TRBJ1-1, is DTGVSQNPRHKITKRGQNVTFRCDPISEHNRLYWYRQTLGQGPEFLTYFQNEAQLEKSRLLSDRFSAERPKGSFSTLEIQRTEQGDSAMYLCASSYWGQVVGTEAFFGQGTRLTVV.

The chain recombines TRBV15 with TRBJ1-1; TRBD1 aligns across 8 bases. The CDR3 totals 16 residues. J lost 0 bases, V lost 5 bases, and 8 bases had no gene match. The germline gives CDR1 LNHNV, CDR2 YYDKDF (reference sequence). CDR3 protein: CATSERQGPLNTEAFF. CDR3 DNA: TGTGCCACCAGCGAAAGACAGGGGCCTCTGAACACTGAAGCTTTCTTT.

The gene calls are TRBV7-8 and TRBJ2-1; 11 positions agree with TRBD2. CDR1 and CDR2 (germline): SGHVS, FQNEAQ. CDR3 length: 15 residues. The junction had 6 bases not matched to a gene; V was cut back by 4 bases and J by 7 bases. In nucleotides, the CDR3 is TGTGCCAGCAGCTCCGGACTAGCGGGTACGAATGAGCAGTTCTTC. Translation gives CASSSGLAGTNEQFF.

This rearrangement joins TRBV9 to TRBJ2-2, with 10 bases that match TRBD2. With V trimmed by 4 bases and J by 3 bases, 6 bases remained unmatched. Germline V gene lookup returns CDR1 SGDLS and CDR2 YYNGEE. This CDR3 has 16 residues. CDR3 residues: CASSTRTSGYTGELFF. The CDR3 DNA reads TGTGCCAGCAGCACTCGGACTAGCGGCTACACCGGGGAGCTGTTTTTT. Using reference TRBV9 and TRBJ2-2 for the parts outside the CDR3, the full variable domain is DSGVTQTPKHLITATGQRVTLRCSPRSGDLSVYWYQQSLDQGLQFLIQYYNGEERAKGNILERFSAQQFPDLHSELNLSSLELGDSALYFCASSTRTSGYTGELFFGEGSRLTVL.

This rearrangement joins TRBV19 to TRBJ1-2; 8 bases match TRBD1. Per germline, CDR1 LNHDA and CDR2 SQIVND (reference sequence). This CDR3 region has 15 residues. V was clipped by 5 bases and J by 4 bases; unmatched bases: 9. CDR3 protein: CASSPLAGTGYGYTF. For the CDR3, the DNA is TGTGCCAGTAGTCCGCTCGCCGGGACAGGCTATGGCTACACCTTC.

The gene calls are TRBV5-1 and TRBJ2-1; D possibly corresponds to TRBD1 (6 bases). V gave up 5 bases and J gave up 7 bases, with 19 bases separating them. The germline CDR1 and CDR2 sequences are SGHRS and YFSETQ. This CDR3 contains 15 residues. The CDR3 is CASRPPGHPVNEQFF. In nucleotides, the CDR3 is TGCGCCAGCAGACCCCCGGGACACCCAGTGAATGAGCAGTTCTTC.

CDR3 bases: TGTGCCAGCAGCTTACCCTTCCGCACGGAGCAAGAGACCCAGTACTTC. Its translation is CASSLPFRTEQETQYF. The rearrangement uses TRBV7-2 and TRBJ2-5; D gene ambiguous. The germline V and J ends were trimmed by 2 bases and 2 bases, with 15 bases remaining between them. Germline V gene sequence: CDR1 SGHTA, CDR2 FQGNSA. The CDR3 has 16 residues.

This clone was counted only a few times. V and J are TRBV28 and TRBJ1-2; D is uncertain. The V gene's germline CDR1 is MDHEN and CDR2 SYDVKM. Between the trimmed V and J ends, which lost 4 bases and 4 bases, there was a span of 7 bases. There are 12 residues in the CDR3. The CDR3 is CASSYSSYGYTF. DNA of the CDR3: TGTGCCAGCAGTTACTCGTCCTATGGCTACACCTTC.

The chain carries TRBV7-2 and TRBJ2-1; no reliable D call. The CDR3 length is 14 residues. The V gene's germline CDR1 is SGHTA and CDR2 FQGNSA. The ends were cut back, 5 bases at V and 3 bases at J, with 11 bases in the middle. The CDR3 nucleotides read TGTGCCAGCAGCACCCGGCGCAGCTACAATGAGCAGTTCTTC. Its translation is CASSTRRSYNEQFF.

The chain uses TRBV18 and TRBJ2-1; 9 nucleotides line up with TRBD2. Germline V CDR1 and CDR2: KGHSH, LQKENI. The CDR3 has 16 residues. After removal of 0 bases from V and 8 bases from J, the junction contained 8 bases not matched to a gene. This CDR3 reads CASSPPARGGRDEQFF. The DNA for the CDR3 is TGTGCCAGCTCACCACCGGCGCGGGGGGGCCGGGATGAGCAGTTCTTC.

The gene calls are TRBV18 and TRBJ1-3; D call uncertain. The CDR3 runs 13 residues. Germline V gene data show CDR1 as KGHSH and CDR2 as LQKENI. The V and J ends lost 3 bases and 0 bases respectively, with 3 bases between them. The CDR3 loop reads CASSPGSGNTIYF. For the CDR3, the DNA is TGTGCCAGCTCACCCGGCTCTGGAAACACCATATATTTT.

This chain connects TRBV29-1 to TRBJ1-1, with a weak D call TRBD1 (6 bases). The CDR3 runs to 12 residues. Trimming left V 1 base short and J 5 bases short, with 8 bases between. The germline gives CDR1 SQVTM, CDR2 ANQGSEA. CDR3 residues: CSVEAGATEAFF. CDR3 DNA sequence: TGCAGCGTTGAAGCGGGGGCAACTGAAGCTTTCTTT.

DNA for the CDR3: TGCGCCAGCAGCCTTCAGGGTATGTCTGGGGCCAACGTCCTGACTTTC. Amino acid sequence: CASSLQGMSGANVLTF. V and J are TRBV5-1 and TRBJ2-6; TRBD1 is a possible D gene (5 bases). The ends were cut back, 4 bases at V and 1 base at J, with 12 bases in the middle. The CDR3 is made up of 16 amino acids. Germline CDR1 is SGHRS and CDR2 is YFSETQ.

V usage is TRBV7-8 and J usage is TRBJ1-6, with TRBD1 as a possible D gene (5 bases). V was pared by 2 bases and J by 8 bases, with 13 bases between. CDR3 length: 15 amino acids. CDR1 is SGHVS, CDR2 FQNEAQ, per germline. The CDR3 region is CASSLLAGSHSPLHF. The CDR3 coding sequence is TGTGCCAGCAGCTTATTGGCAGGGAGTCATTCACCCCTCCACTTT. Variable domain in full (rest from reference TRBV7-8 and TRBJ1-6): GAGVSQSPRYKVAKRGQDVALRCDPISGHVSLFWYQQALGQGPEFLTYFQNEAQLDKSGLPSDRFFAERPEGSVSTLKIQRTQQEDSAVYLCASSLLAGSHSPLHFGNGTRLTVT.

This sequence joins TRBV6-6 and TRBJ1-1, with D perhaps matching TRBD1 (5 bases). The CDR3 runs 14 residues. V lost 2 bases and J lost 1, with 8 bases in between. Germline V gene lookup returns CDR1 MNHNY and CDR2 SVGAGI (reference sequence). CDR3 in DNA: TGTGCCAGCAGTTACGGGCAGGGGAACACTGAAGCTTTCTTT. Its protein product is CASSYGQGNTEAFF.

The chain uses TRBV7-4 and TRBJ2-7; 7 positions match TRBD2. This CDR3 comprises 16 residues. The ends lost 4 bases at V and 2 bases at J; junction bases unmatched: 11. CDR1 SGHVT and CDR2 SQSDAQ come from the germline V gene. The CDR3 sequence is CASSCSGLGGAYEQYF. The CDR3 coding sequence is TGTGCCAGCAGCTGCTCCGGACTAGGAGGAGCCTACGAGCAGTACTTC. Complete variable domain (other parts from reference TRBV7-4 and TRBJ2-7): GAGVSQSPRYKVAKRGRDVALRCDSISGHVTLYWYRQTLGQGSEVLTYSQSDAQRDKSGRPSGRFSAERPERSVSTLKIQRTEQGDSAVYLCASSCSGLGGAYEQYFGPGTRLTVT.

The rearrangement uses TRBV7-2 and TRBJ1-2; D possibly corresponds to TRBD1 (5 bases). CDR3 size: 15 residues. Germline values: CDR1 SGHTA, CDR2 FQGNSA. V was trimmed by 3 bases and J by 2 bases, leaving 13 bases between them. In DNA, the CDR3 is TGTGCCAGCAGCTTGAATGCCGGGACGAACTATGGCTACACCTTC. Translation: CASSLNAGTNYGYTF.

The V and J genes are TRBV9 and TRBJ1-1, with D perhaps matching TRBD1 (5 bases). The V and J ends lost 0 bases and 4 bases respectively, with 10 bases between them. Germline CDR1 SGDLS, CDR2 YYNGEE. The CDR3 covers 14 residues. For the CDR3, the DNA is TGTGCCAGCAGCGTAGGAGGGGCGGCCACTGAAGCTTTCTTT. It encodes CASSVGGAATEAFF. Full variable domain (outside the CDR3, taken from reference TRBV9 and TRBJ1-1): DSGVTQTPKHLITATGQRVTLRCSPRSGDLSVYWYQQSLDQGLQFLIQYYNGEERAKGNILERFSAQQFPDLHSELNLSSLELGDSALYFCASSVGGAATEAFFGQGTRLTVV.

V is TRBV30 and J is TRBJ1-2; D is unresolved. This CDR3 contains 13 residues. From germline, CDR1 is GTSNPN and CDR2 SVGIG (reference sequence). V lost 0 bases and J 6 bases, leaving 11 bases between the germline ends. In nucleotides, the CDR3 is TGTGCCTGGAGTGTAATGGAAGGAAATGGCTACACCTTC. Translated, it gives CAWSVMEGNGYTF.

This clone has only one observation. This chain uses TRBV27 with TRBJ1-1, with D uncertain. Germline CDR1 and CDR2: MNHEY and SMNVEV (reference sequence). CDR3 length: 13 residues. V lost 4 bases and J 6 bases, leaving 12 bases between the germline ends. Here the CDR3 DNA reads TGTGCCAGCAGTTCGGTGGGTCTCGCTGAAGCTTTCTTT. It encodes CASSSVGLAEAFF.

V gene TRBV19 combines with J gene TRBJ1-5; D is perhaps TRBD1 (5 bases). V lost 7 bases and J lost 11, with 15 bases in between. The CDR3 length is 12 residues. CDR1 is LNHDA, CDR2 SQIVND, per germline (reference sequence). CDR3 protein: CASTGLGKAQHF. The CDR3 nucleotides are TGTGCCAGTACAGGGTTGGGCAAGGCCCAGCATTTT.